There are many counts of the clone carrying this T cell receptor beta chain. Its antigen remains unidentified. This sample stems from a study of response to subunit inactivated influenza vaccine. Whole-study findings and limits: It was suggested by the authors that few new T cells are recruited by each seasonal influenza vaccination.

TCRdb ran MiXCR on the RT-PCR reads and lists one entry per CDR3 protein. The sample lists roughly 700,000 distinct CDR3 sequences, approximately 15% occurring once. Sequences were derived from PBMCs from blood, sampled less than 13 days after vaccination. The source of this sequence is a man in his fifties who received an inactivated influenza vaccine.

This chain's CDR3 is CSVAKSTYEQYF. DNA of the CDR3: TGCAGCGTTGCTAAATCAACCTACGAGCAGTACTTC. The chain uses TRBV29-1 and TRBJ2-7; D not certain. The CDR3 spans 12 residues. The V gene lost 4 bases and the J gene lost 2 bases, with 9 bases spanning the gap. CDR1 is SQVTM, CDR2 ANQGSEA, per germline.